This TCR beta chain emerged from a study of CD8+ T cells in alopecia areata. RNA was extracted and reverse transcribed into cDNA as the sequencing template. Data came from immunoSEQ multiplex PCR; TCRdb stores just in-frame clones and leaves some out. This sample has some 190,000 clones, with approximately 51% found just once. In regard to this clone: Antigen: not known.

Treatment specified: oral pan-JAK inhibitor, 5-10 mg twice daily. Per germline, CDR1 SQVTM and CDR2 ANQGSEA. The CDR3 runs 13 residues. V shed 4 bases and J shed 4 bases, with 12 bases lying between them. Study conclusions and caveats: There were many expanded lesional clones persisting in scalp and blood during tofacitinib.

The chain has TRBV29-1 and TRBJ2-3; the D gene could be TRBD1 or TRBD2 (5 bases each). The clonotype was recovered from a human donor with alopecia areata. Sequencing used CD8+ T cells sorted from blood, obtained at week 52, from a patient treated with tofacitinib. CDR3 sequence: CSVGLRGADTQYF. The CDR3 nucleotides are TGCAGCGTTGGTCTTAGAGGGGCAGATACGCAGTATTTT.